These T cell receptor beta chains were read from a single sample in a study of T cell responses to AZD1222 COVID-19 vaccine. Here immunoSEQ multiplex PCR was the method, and the copy in TCRdb shows in-frame clones only, minus some. Of under 80,000 clones listed, over 75% were seen once; the top ten hold approximately 25%. The sample here was peripheral blood, taken 28 days after the second AZD1222 dose. The source is an adult who received the AZD1222 COVID-19 vaccine. CDR3s include the opening cysteine and the closing phenylalanine or tryptophan. The D gene is left open where the match is weak. Rows give clone size only sometimes, using once, few, many, or a class for an expanded clone.

CASSVEWGYEQYF,TGTGCCAGCAGCGTAGAGTGGGGCTACGAGCAGTACTTC,13,TRBV9,.,.,TRBJ2-7
CASSLFSAGGYTDTQYF,TGTGCCAGCAGCTTATTCTCAGCGGGAGGATACACAGATACGCAGTATTTT,17,TRBV7-2,.,TRBD2,TRBJ2-3
CASSLGVEGTIYF,TGCGCCAGCAGCTTGGGGGTTGAGGGCACCATATATTTT,13,TRBV5-1,.,.,TRBJ1-3
CASSLAEGTDTQYF,TGCGCCAGCAGCTTGGCCGAAGGCACAGATACGCAGTATTTT,14,TRBV5-1,.,.,TRBJ2-3
CASSVRITSSGANVLTF,TGTGCCAGCAGCGTTAGAATAACGAGCTCTGGGGCCAACGTCCTGACTTTC,17,TRBV9,.,.,TRBJ2-6
CASSLSSGSEQYF,TGTGCCAGCAGTTTATCGTCAGGGTCCGAGCAGTACTTC,13,TRBV27,.,.,TRBJ2-7
CASSRPGLAGVNEQFF,TGCGCCAGCAGCAGACCGGGACTAGCGGGAGTGAATGAGCAGTTCTTC,16,TRBV5-1,.,TRBD2,TRBJ2-1
CASSKPGYEKLFF,TGTGCCAGCAGTAAGCCAGGGTATGAAAAACTGTTTTTT,13,TRBV25-1,.,.,TRBJ1-4
CASSRANGEKLFF,TGTGCCAGCTCACGGGCTAACGGGGAAAAACTGTTTTTT,13,TRBV18,.,.,TRBJ1-4
CASHGTGDQQYF,TGTGCCAGCCACGGGACAGGGGATCAGCAGTACTTC,12,TRBV2,.,TRBD1,TRBJ2-7
CASSVDGVQKGGYTF,TGTGCCAGCAGCGTAGACGGGGTCCAGAAGGGTGGCTACACCTTC,15,TRBV9,.,.,TRBJ1-2
CASSLGGGEQPQHF,TGTGCCAGCAGCTTGGGAGGGGGCGAACAGCCCCAGCATTTT,14,TRBV5-5,.,TRBD1,TRBJ1-5
CASSTQSRPSYEQYF,TGTGCCAGCAGTACTCAATCCCGACCATCCTACGAGCAGTACTTC,15,TRBV7-9,.,.,TRBJ2-7
CASSGPQGVISGANVLTF,TGTGCCAGCAGTGGCCCCCAGGGGGTGATCTCTGGGGCCAACGTCCTGACTTTC,18,TRBV25-1,.,TRBD1,TRBJ2-6
CSASTGTGGTGELFF,TGCAGTGCAAGTACCGGGACAGGGGGCACCGGGGAGCTGTTTTTT,15,TRBV20-1,.,TRBD1,TRBJ2-2
CASSLAGASYEQYF,TGTGCCAGCAGTCTAGCGGGAGCTAGCTACGAGCAGTACTTC,14,TRBV6-5,few,TRBD2,TRBJ2-7
CASRGQGLGGEAFF,TGTGCCAGCAGAGGACAGGGCCTTGGGGGTGAAGCTTTCTTT,14,TRBV28,.,TRBD1,TRBJ1-1
CASSHLPEPPYNEQFF,TGTGCCAGCAGCCATCTTCCGGAGCCACCCTACAATGAGCAGTTCTTC,16,TRBV3-1/TRBV3-2,.,.,TRBJ2-1
CSARPEETQYF,TGCAGTGCTAGACCGGAAGAGACCCAGTACTTC,11,TRBV20-1,few,.,TRBJ2-5
CASSYSRQVNTEAFF,TGTGCCAGCAGTTACTCGAGGCAGGTGAACACTGAAGCTTTCTTT,15,TRBV6-6,.,.,TRBJ1-1
CSLLGTGLMNTEAFF,TGCAGCCTCCTCGGGACAGGGCTCATGAACACTGAAGCTTTCTTT,15,TRBV29-1,.,TRBD1,TRBJ1-1
CASRPGQGNSPLHF,TGTGCCAGTAGACCGGGACAGGGGAATTCACCCCTCCACTTT,14,TRBV19,.,TRBD1,TRBJ1-6
CSVEAGVGNEKLFF,TGCAGCGTTGAAGCTGGGGTGGGTAATGAAAAACTGTTTTTT,14,TRBV29-1,.,.,TRBJ1-4
CASSSAYRDRNSPLHF,TGTGCCAGCAGTTCCGCGTACCGGGACAGAAATTCACCCCTCCACTTT,16,TRBV27,.,TRBD1,TRBJ1-6
CASYSPGAGELFF,TGCGCCAGCTACTCACCCGGGGCCGGGGAGCTGTTTTTT,13,TRBV5-1,.,.,TRBJ2-2
CASSQAGVSETQYF,TGCGCCAGCAGCCAAGCGGGAGTAAGTGAGACCCAGTACTTC,14,TRBV4-3,.,.,TRBJ2-5
CASSFAGTPPNNEQFF,TGTGCCAGCAGCTTTGCCGGGACTCCTCCAAACAATGAGCAGTTCTTC,16,TRBV11-1,.,.,TRBJ2-1
CASSLTGTAYEQYF,TGTGCCAGCAGTTTAACCGGGACAGCCTACGAGCAGTACTTC,14,TRBV28,few,TRBD1,TRBJ2-7
CASSQQRPPSGGDEQYF,TGTGCCAGCAGCCAACAACGACCCCCTTCGGGGGGCGACGAGCAGTACTTC,17,TRBV3-1/TRBV3-2,.,.,TRBJ2-7
CASSSPTGTYYGYTF,TGTGCCAGCAGCTCACCGACAGGGACCTACTATGGCTACACCTTC,15,TRBV7-9,.,TRBD1,TRBJ1-2
CASSSGRLTEAFF,TGTGCCAGTAGTTCTGGACGGCTCACTGAAGCTTTCTTT,13,TRBV19,.,.,TRBJ1-1
CASSLWEQGQYEQYF,TGTGCCAGCAGTTTATGGGAGCAGGGGCAGTACGAGCAGTACTTC,15,TRBV28,.,.,TRBJ2-7
CASRGQNTEAFF,TGTGCCAGCCGGGGTCAGAACACTGAAGCTTTCTTT,12,TRBV5-5,.,.,TRBJ1-1
CASARFSSEEQFF,TGTGCCAGCGCCCGCTTTAGTAGTGAAGAGCAGTTCTTC,13,TRBV11-3,.,.,TRBJ2-1
CATSMRGRDNNEQFF,TGTGCCACCAGTATGAGGGGTCGGGACAACAATGAGCAGTTCTTC,15,TRBV24-1,.,.,TRBJ2-1
CASSFQDREADTQYF,TGTGCCAGCAGTTTCCAGGACAGGGAGGCAGATACGCAGTATTTT,15,TRBV28,once,TRBD1,TRBJ2-3
CASSPFSIDTGELFF,TGTGCCAGCAGCCCATTTTCTATAGACACCGGGGAGCTGTTTTTT,15,TRBV9,.,.,TRBJ2-2
CASSRDALGTSGSHEQFF,TGTGCCAGCAGCCGAGACGCTCTGGGGACTAGCGGGAGCCATGAGCAGTTCTTC,18,TRBV3-1/TRBV3-2,.,TRBD2,TRBJ2-1
CASSPTGRPGNTIYF,TGTGCCAGCAGCCCGACAGGGAGGCCTGGAAACACCATATATTTT,15,TRBV6-5,.,TRBD1,TRBJ1-3
CASTYGAVLNSPLHF,TGTGCCAGCACATACGGAGCCGTCTTGAATTCACCCCTCCACTTT,15,TRBV5-5,.,.,TRBJ1-6
CASSTPGGSRGNTIYF,TGTGCCAGCAGTACTCCGGGCGGCTCTAGGGGAAACACCATATATTTT,16,TRBV25-1,.,.,TRBJ1-3
CASSQAIRASEQYF,TGCGCCAGCAGCCAAGCCATCAGGGCCTCCGAGCAGTACTTC,14,TRBV4-3,.,.,TRBJ2-7
CASGPGTHNSPLHF,TGTGCCAGCGGGCCGGGAACTCATAATTCACCCCTCCACTTT,14,TRBV7-9,.,.,TRBJ1-6
CASSTGRGFSPLHF,TGTGCCAGCAGTACCGGACGGGGTTTTTCACCCCTCCACTTT,14,TRBV6-5,.,.,TRBJ1-6
CAWNGLAGVNNEQFF,TGTGCCTGGAATGGCCTAGCGGGAGTCAACAATGAGCAGTTCTTC,15,TRBV30,.,TRBD2,TRBJ2-1
CAWSPTGGPYEQYF,TGTGCCTGGAGCCCGACAGGGGGCCCCTACGAGCAGTACTTC,14,TRBV30,.,TRBD1,TRBJ2-7